This paragraph covers one T cell receptor (beta chain) sequence. The target antigen is unknown. This sample is part of a study of blood T cells in healthy people across ages. Donation came from healthy Caucasian individuals in Russia who were aged 6 to 90. Isolated per sample were at least 7 million PBMCs. Study-wide results and caveats: Measured against age, TCR beta diversity per million T cells decreased in a roughly linear manner.

The authors ran a second PCR of 7 to 11 cycles using a sample-barcoded 5' primer and a J-beta primer mix. Samples each returned at least 3 million CDR3-containing paired-end reads. In TCRdb, the 5' RACE reads were re-called with MiXCR into one record per CDR3 protein. The table shows some 1 million distinct CDR3 sequences, with more than 40% occurring only once. Sequenced sample: blood. This TCR derives from a woman aged 55-70 years in good health.

The CDR3 region is CSATTPTSGLSLETQYF. The DNA for the CDR3 is TGCAGTGCTACCACCCCTACTAGCGGGCTAAGTTTAGAGACGCAGTATTTT. The rearrangement uses TRBV20-1 and TRBJ2-3, with 9 bases that match TRBD2. CDR1 DFQATT and CDR2 SNEGSKA come from the germline V gene (reference sequence). This CDR3 has 17 amino acids. V gave up 4 bases and J gave up 9 bases; unmatched junction bases: 20.